This passage covers 8 T cell receptor beta chains from one sample sequenced in a study of beta chain features in type 1 diabetes. The isolated RNA, all of it, was reverse transcribed, so expressed TCRB transcripts were what got sequenced. Profiling relied on immunoSEQ multiplex PCR, and the TCRdb table lists in-frame clones only, not all of them. The data hold approximately 300,000 clones, with about 10% observed a single time. The sequenced sample was naive CD4+ T cells from blood. The receptors come from a woman aged 25 to 39 in good health.

This chain joins TRBV19 and TRBJ1-2, with no clear D. CDR3 length equals 14 residues. V was trimmed by 7 bases and J by 0 bases, leaving 12 bases between them. Germline CDR1 reads LNHDA; CDR2 reads SQIVND (reference sequence). The CDR3 sequence is CASTTGIANYGYTF. The CDR3 bases are TGTGCCAGTACTACCGGGATAGCTAACTATGGCTACACCTTC.

V usage is TRBV5-4 and J usage is TRBJ1-2; perhaps TRBD1 as D (6 bases). V was trimmed by 1 base and J by 1 base, leaving 11 bases between them. The CDR3 totals 15 residues. Germline V gene data show CDR1 as SGHNT and CDR2 as YYREEE (reference sequence). The CDR3 sequence: CASSLSAGDNYGYTF. The CDR3 coding sequence is TGTGCCAGCAGCTTGTCGGCAGGGGATAACTATGGCTACACCTTC.

In this sample, this clone turned up a few times. This chain uses TRBV9 with TRBJ2-3; 7 bases align to TRBD1. V gave up 3 bases and J gave up 0 bases; unmatched junction bases: 4. From germline, CDR1 is SGDLS and CDR2 YYNGEE. This CDR3 is built from 15 residues. The DNA for the CDR3 is TGTGCCAGCAGCGAGACAGGGATTAGCACAGATACGCAGTATTTT. Translation gives CASSETGISTDTQYF. The full variable domain, with the rest looked up from reference TRBV9 and TRBJ2-3, is DSGVTQTPKHLITATGQRVTLRCSPRSGDLSVYWYQQSLDQGLQFLIQYYNGEERAKGNILERFSAQQFPDLHSELNLSSLELGDSALYFCASSETGISTDTQYFGPGTRLTVL.

This clone was seen only a few times. The chain joins TRBV6-5 to TRBJ2-7; D is unclear. Trimming left V 5 bases short and J 3 bases short, with 14 bases between. This CDR3 comprises 14 residues. Germline V gives CDR1 MNHEY, CDR2 SVGAGI. CDR3 in amino acids: CASSGQGNSYEQYF. The DNA for the CDR3 is TGTGCCAGCAGTGGCCAAGGCAACAGCTACGAGCAGTACTTC.

This clone was found a few times. The chain is built from TRBV4-2 and TRBJ2-1; 7 nucleotides line up with TRBD2. V shed 0 bases, J shed 4 bases, and the junction held 3 bases outside the gene matches. Germline V gene sequence: CDR1 LGHNA, CDR2 YNFKEQ. The CDR3 has 15 residues. CDR3 DNA: TGTGCCAGCAGCCAAGACGCTAGCGGATACAATGAGCAGTTCTTC. This sequence encodes CASSQDASGYNEQFF.

The chain is built from TRBV10-3 and TRBJ2-1, with TRBD2 matching 10 bases. CDR1 and CDR2 from the germline V gene are ENHRY and SYGVKD. J was trimmed by 4 bases and V by 4 bases; bases with no gene match: 4. The CDR3 runs to 15 residues. DNA for the CDR3: TGTGCCATCAGTGTTATACTAGCGGGATACAATGAGCAGTTCTTC. The encoded protein is CAISVILAGYNEQFF.

The gene calls are TRBV15 and TRBJ2-1; perhaps TRBD2 as D (6 bases). The CDR3 contains 17 residues. The germline V and J ends were trimmed by 1 base and 3 bases, with 16 bases remaining between them. The germline CDR1 and CDR2 sequences are LNHNV and YYDKDF (reference sequence). The CDR3 spells CATSRGYRTKIYNEQFF. CDR3 nucleotides: TGTGCCACCAGCAGAGGTTACAGGACTAAAATCTACAATGAGCAGTTCTTC.

V gene TRBV18 combines with J gene TRBJ1-2, with 8 bases identical to TRBD1. V lost 3 bases, J lost 4 bases, and 7 bases stayed unmatched. Germline loops: CDR1 KGHSH, CDR2 LQKENI. The CDR3 totals 15 residues. This chain's CDR3 is CASSPAGGAGYGYTF. The CDR3, as DNA: TGTGCCAGCTCACCGGCAGGGGGCGCCGGCTATGGCTACACCTTC.